Each of the 22 T cell receptor beta chains below was sequenced from the same sample in a study of blood T cell repertoires in COVID-19. Sequencing was performed with immunoSEQ multiplex PCR; in TCRdb, only in-frame clones are kept and a portion is missing. The data contain tens of thousands of clones, 80% of them singletons. The source material was peripheral blood. The receptors stem from a woman between 65 and 79 years old with acute or convalescent COVID-19.

The chain links TRBV7-2 to TRBJ2-7, with 7 bases identical to TRBD1. In germline, CDR1 is SGHTA, CDR2 FQGNSA. The CDR3 runs 15 residues. Trimming took 3 bases from V and 4 from J; bases not matched to a gene: 9. CDR3 amino acids: CASSLERGQGYEQYF. CDR3 coding DNA: TGTGCCAGCAGCTTGGAAAGGGGGCAGGGGTACGAGCAGTACTTC.

The chain couples TRBV11-2 to TRBJ2-5; TRBD2 matches at 14 bases. CDR1 is SGHAT, CDR2 FQNNGV, per germline. This CDR3 spans 17 amino acids. Trimming removed 0 bases from V and 2 bases from J; junction bases left unmatched: 2. CDR3: CASSLDWTSGGQETQYF. DNA for the CDR3: TGTGCCAGCAGCTTAGATTGGACTAGCGGGGGGCAAGAGACCCAGTACTTC.

The chain uses TRBV6-2 or TRBV6-3 and TRBJ2-5, with D possibly matching TRBD2 (6 bases). The V and J ends lost 0 bases and 4 bases respectively, with 12 bases between them. Looked up from germline, CDR1 is MNHEY and CDR2 is SVGEGT. This CDR3 is built from 15 residues. The CDR3 here is CASSYSEGFGETQYF. CDR3 bases: TGTGCCAGCAGTTACTCGGAGGGATTTGGAGAGACCCAGTACTTC.

This chain connects TRBV6-2 or TRBV6-3 to TRBJ2-7; 10 bases match TRBD1. With V trimmed by 0 bases and J by 7 bases, 6 bases remained unmatched. Germline V CDR1 and CDR2: MNHEY, SVGEGT. This CDR3 spans 15 amino acids. The CDR3 reads CASSYSPDRGGEQYF. CDR3 bases: TGTGCCAGCAGTTACTCCCCGGACAGGGGGGGGGAGCAGTACTTC.

The chain recombines TRBV5-1 with TRBJ2-5; TRBD2 matches at 11 bases. Germline CDR1 reads SGHRS; CDR2 reads YFSETQ. The CDR3 has 16 amino acids. After removal of 1 base from V and 5 bases from J, the junction contained 7 bases not matched to a gene. The CDR3: CASSLSTSGVVETQYF. The CDR3 DNA is TGCGCCAGCAGCTTGTCGACTAGCGGGGTCGTGGAGACCCAGTACTTC.

This sequence joins TRBV12-3 or TRBV12-4 and TRBJ1-2, with D maybe TRBD1 (5 bases). The CDR3 is 13 residues long. The V gene lost 7 bases and the J gene lost 4 bases, with 13 bases spanning the gap. Here the CDR3 DNA reads TGTGCCAGCACCCTTCTGGGGGGCTATGGCTACACCTTC. Amino acids: CASTLLGGYGYTF.

The chain combines TRBV2 with TRBJ2-4; 10 bases match TRBD2. The germline V gene has CDR1 SNHLY and CDR2 FYNNEI. The CDR3 covers 17 residues. With 3 bases clipped from V and 3 bases from J, the junction kept 8 bases outside the gene matches. CDR3 sequence (DNA): TGTGCCAGCAGTGACCCTAGCGGGGGAGCCGGCAAAAACATTCAGTACTTC. It codes for CASSDPSGGAGKNIQYF.

This clone was recorded once. The chain is built from TRBV19 and TRBJ2-1, with D possibly matching TRBD2 (5 bases). This CDR3 is 14 amino acids long. Germline V gives CDR1 LNHDA, CDR2 SQIVND (reference sequence). V shed 2 bases and J shed 8 bases, with 13 bases lying between them. The CDR3, as DNA: TGTGCCAGTAGTATAAGACCTCCGCGGGATGAGCAGTTCTTC. Encoded protein: CASSIRPPRDEQFF.

The chain couples TRBV13 to TRBJ2-7; tentatively, D is TRBD1 (6 bases). Trimming stripped 1 base from V and 3 bases from J, with 10 bases between. The germline gives CDR1 PRHDT, CDR2 FYEKMQ (reference sequence). The CDR3 is 14 amino acids. Here the CDR3 DNA reads TGTGCCAGCAGCTTAGACAGGGAAGGCTACGAGCAGTACTTC. Its translation is CASSLDREGYEQYF.

The chain recombines TRBV6-5 with TRBJ1-6, with 7 bases aligning to TRBD1. The junction had 6 bases not matched to a gene; V was cut back by 4 bases and J by 6 bases. The CDR3 is 15 amino acids. CDR1 and CDR2 from the germline V gene are MNHEY and SVGAGI. This CDR3 reads CASSSQTGINSPLHF. The CDR3, as DNA: TGTGCCAGCAGTTCCCAGACAGGGATTAATTCACCCCTCCACTTT.

The V call is TRBV27, the J call TRBJ1-5; D call uncertain. In germline, CDR1 is MNHEY, CDR2 SMNVEV (reference sequence). The CDR3 spans 16 residues. V was shortened by 1 base and J by 0 bases, with 10 bases between the two germline ends. The CDR3 DNA sequence: TGTGCCAGCAGTTTATTGGGCAGCGGTAGCAATCAGCCCCAGCATTTT. It encodes CASSLLGSGSNQPQHF.

The J gene is TRBJ1-1, the V gene TRBV11-2, with a weak D call TRBD1 (6 bases). Trimming took 3 bases from V and 7 from J, leaving 15 bases between them. CDR3 size: 14 residues. Germline lookup yields CDR1 SGHAT and CDR2 FQNNGV. CDR3 DNA: TGTGCCAGCAGCTTCTTCGACAGGAGCGGTGAAGCTTTCTTT. It translates to CASSFFDRSGEAFF.

The chain carries TRBV6-6 and TRBJ1-2; 7 bases agree with TRBD1. The germline V gene has CDR1 MNHNY and CDR2 SVGAGI (reference sequence). CDR3 length equals 14 residues. Losses at the gene ends were 2 bases for V and 9 bases for J; bases not matched to a gene: 9. Written as DNA, the CDR3 is TGTGCCAGCAGTTACCCCCGCACAGGGGAGAGCTACACCTTC. This encodes CASSYPRTGESYTF.

This chain joins TRBV27 and TRBJ1-4, with a tentative D call TRBD1 (6 bases). The V and J ends lost 4 bases and 8 bases respectively, with 14 bases between them. The length of the CDR3 is 14 residues. Germline loops: CDR1 MNHEY, CDR2 SMNVEV (reference sequence). The CDR3 DNA reads as TGTGCCAGCAGTTCCAAGGGGGAAGGGGAAAAACTGTTTTTT. Amino acids: CASSSKGEGEKLFF.

This clone was detected only once. V and J are TRBV10-3 and TRBJ2-1, with 9 positions matching TRBD2. J gave up 6 bases and V 4 bases, and 4 bases lay outside the gene matches. Germline-derived CDR1 and CDR2 are ENHRY and SYGVKD. The CDR3 consists of 14 residues. Here the CDR3 DNA reads TGTGCCATCAGTGTGGGACTAGCTTCCAATGAGCAGTTCTTC. This gives the protein CAISVGLASNEQFF.

The V call is TRBV7-2, the J call TRBJ1-2; 7 nucleotides match TRBD1. J gave up 1 base and V 5 bases, and 4 bases lay outside the gene matches. Germline assignment: CDR1 SGHTA and CDR2 FQGNSA. The CDR3 has 14 residues. The CDR3 protein is CASSPGGVNYGYTF. DNA for the CDR3: TGTGCCAGCAGCCCAGGGGGAGTTAACTATGGCTACACCTTC.

The rearrangement joins TRBV2 to TRBJ1-4; D remains ambiguous. V lost 7 bases and J 5 bases, leaving 14 bases between the germline ends. CDR1 is SNHLY, CDR2 FYNNEI, per germline. The CDR3 loop spans 14 amino acids. The CDR3 region is CASKKFEENEKLFF. The CDR3 region has the DNA TGTGCCAGCAAGAAGTTTGAAGAGAATGAAAAACTGTTTTTT.

V is TRBV4-2 and J is TRBJ2-7; D is uncertain. V was clipped by 1 base and J by 1 base, with 8 bases between them. The CDR3 consists of 14 residues. Germline V gene lookup returns CDR1 LGHNA and CDR2 YNFKEQ. This CDR3 is CASSQGQDSYEQYF. CDR3 DNA: TGTGCCAGCAGCCAAGGGCAGGATTCCTACGAGCAGTACTTC.

This clone came up a few times. This chain links TRBV6-5 with TRBJ1-5; unclear D gene. V was shortened by 0 bases and J by 3 bases, with 6 bases between the two germline ends. The CDR3 spans 14 residues. Germline V gene lookup returns CDR1 MNHEY and CDR2 SVGAGI. CDR3 loop: CASSYSGPNQPQHF. CDR3 nucleotide sequence: TGTGCCAGCAGTTACTCGGGCCCCAATCAGCCCCAGCATTTT.

This clone has only a few counts. The V gene is TRBV5-6, the J gene TRBJ1-6, with D maybe TRBD1 (5 bases). V gave up 3 bases and J gave up 0 bases, with 10 bases separating them. Germline V gene sequence: CDR1 SGHDT, CDR2 YYEEEE. This CDR3 comprises 16 residues. As DNA, the CDR3 is TGTGCCAGCAGCTCGCGCCAGGGCTCCTATAATTCACCCCTCCACTTT. It codes for CASSSRQGSYNSPLHF.

The CDR3 nucleotides are TGTGCCAGCAGTTTGCACAGGGCTGGAAACACCATATATTTT. Encoded protein: CASSLHRAGNTIYF. The V gene is TRBV6-5, the J gene TRBJ1-3; maybe TRBD1 (6 bases). V was trimmed by 4 bases and J by 2 bases, leaving 9 bases between them. The CDR3 contains 14 residues. Germline CDR1 reads MNHEY; CDR2 reads SVGAGI.

This rearrangement joins TRBV19 to TRBJ2-2; tentatively, D is TRBD1 (6 bases). Trimming removed 4 bases from V and 0 bases from J, with 6 bases in between. The CDR3 extends over 14 amino acids. From germline, CDR1 is LNHDA and CDR2 SQIVND (reference sequence). The CDR3 region is CASSTGANTGELFF. CDR3 nucleotide sequence: TGTGCCAGTAGTACAGGGGCGAACACCGGGGAGCTGTTTTTT.